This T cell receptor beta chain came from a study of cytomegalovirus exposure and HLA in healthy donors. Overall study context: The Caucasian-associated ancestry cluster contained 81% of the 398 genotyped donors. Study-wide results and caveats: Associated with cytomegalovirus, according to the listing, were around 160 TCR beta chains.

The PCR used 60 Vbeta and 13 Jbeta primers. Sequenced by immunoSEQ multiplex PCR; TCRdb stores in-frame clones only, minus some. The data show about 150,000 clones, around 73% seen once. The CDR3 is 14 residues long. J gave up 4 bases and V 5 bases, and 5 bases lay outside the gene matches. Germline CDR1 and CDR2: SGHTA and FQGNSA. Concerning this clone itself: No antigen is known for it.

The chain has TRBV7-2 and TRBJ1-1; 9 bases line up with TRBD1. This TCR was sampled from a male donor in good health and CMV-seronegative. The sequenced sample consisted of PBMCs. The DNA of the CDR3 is TGTGCCAGCAGCCTAGGACAGGGGAGCACTGAAGCTTTCTTT. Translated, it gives CASSLGQGSTEAFF.